The rows below give T cell receptor beta chains drawn from one sample of a study of identical twins. TCRdb fed the 5' RACE reads into MiXCR, producing one record per CDR3 protein. The data show 460,000 or so distinct CDR3 sequences, approximately 15% seen once. The same data also contributed to another study, on yellow fever vaccine responses in identical twins.

The sample consisted of CD4+ T cells sorted from blood. The receptors derive from a woman aged 18-30 years in good health. Both conserved end residues are part of each CDR3. D genes are given only for firm matches. Size is stated for part of the rows, as once, few or many counts, or as a class when the clone is expanded.

D gene: TRBD2
J gene: TRBJ2-1
V gene: TRBV28
clone size: few
CDR3 DNA: TGTGCCGGCGCCAGCGGGGGGTACAATGAGCAGTTCTTC
CDR3 protein: CAGASGGYNEQFF

D gene: TRBD1
J gene: TRBJ2-3
V gene: TRBV29-1
clone size: .
CDR3 DNA: TGCAGCGTTTGGACAGGGTTGGGCACAGATACGCAGTATTTT
CDR3 protein: CSVWTGLGTDTQYF

D gene: TRBD1
J gene: TRBJ2-7
V gene: TRBV20-1
clone size: .
CDR3 DNA: TGCAGTGCTAGTGAATCCGGGACAGGGTCTGGCGAGCAGTACTTC
CDR3 protein: CSASESGTGSGEQYF

D gene: .
J gene: TRBJ2-5
V gene: TRBV29-1
clone size: .
CDR3 DNA: TGCAGCACAGTGGTGGACACCCGAGGGGAGACCCAGTACTTC
CDR3 protein: CSTVVDTRGETQYF

D gene: TRBD1
J gene: TRBJ2-5
V gene: TRBV3-1
clone size: .
CDR3 DNA: TGTGCCAGCAGCCGACCAGGGGGCGCGGTGGAGACCCAGTACTTC
CDR3 protein: CASSRPGGAVETQYF

D gene: TRBD2
J gene: TRBJ2-1
V gene: TRBV12-3/TRBV12-4
clone size: .
CDR3 DNA: TGTGCCAGCAGTTGGGGACTAGCGGGAGTCTCCGAGCAGTTCTTC
CDR3 protein: CASSWGLAGVSEQFF

D gene: TRBD2
J gene: TRBJ2-7
V gene: TRBV27
clone size: many
CDR3 DNA: TGTGCCAGCCGACAACTAGCGGGAGGTCTCGAGCAGTACTTC
CDR3 protein: CASRQLAGGLEQYF

D gene: TRBD2
J gene: TRBJ2-3
V gene: TRBV4-3
clone size: .
CDR3 DNA: TGCGCCAGCAGCCAAGGCGCTAGCGGGAGTTCAGATACGCAGTATTTT
CDR3 protein: CASSQGASGSSDTQYF

D gene: TRBD2
J gene: TRBJ2-1
V gene: TRBV6-1
clone size: many
CDR3 DNA: TGTGCCAGCGGGACTAGCGCCTACAATGAGCAGTTCTTC
CDR3 protein: CASGTSAYNEQFF

D gene: TRBD1
J gene: TRBJ1-2
V gene: TRBV20-1
clone size: .
CDR3 DNA: TGCAGTGTCCCGGGACAGGGAAGAGCTAACTATGGCTACACCTTC
CDR3 protein: CSVPGQGRANYGYTF

D gene: .
J gene: TRBJ2-7
V gene: TRBV6-6
clone size: .
CDR3 DNA: TGTGCCAGCAAAGACAGCGACGAGCAGTACTTC
CDR3 protein: CASKDSDEQYF

D gene: TRBD1
J gene: TRBJ2-2
V gene: TRBV6-1
clone size: few
CDR3 DNA: TGTGCCGGAAACAGGGGGCTTAACACCGGGGAGCTGTTTTTT
CDR3 protein: CAGNRGLNTGELFF

D gene: TRBD1
J gene: TRBJ2-2
V gene: TRBV5-1
clone size: many
CDR3 DNA: TGCGCCAGCAGCTTGGTACAGGGGGACACCGGGGAGCTGTTTTTT
CDR3 protein: CASSLVQGDTGELFF

D gene: TRBD1
J gene: TRBJ1-1
V gene: TRBV6-5
clone size: few
CDR3 DNA: TGTGCCAGCAGTTACTCAGGACAGGCGAACACTGAAGCTTTCTTT
CDR3 protein: CASSYSGQANTEAFF

D gene: TRBD2
J gene: TRBJ2-2
V gene: TRBV7-9
clone size: .
CDR3 DNA: TGTGCCAGCAGCTTACTACTTGCGGGAGTGAGCACCGGGGAGCTGTTTTTT
CDR3 protein: CASSLLLAGVSTGELFF

D gene: .
J gene: TRBJ2-7
V gene: TRBV7-2
clone size: .
CDR3 DNA: TGTGCCAGCAGCTCACTGGGGCCTAGCGCAAACCAGCAGTACTTC
CDR3 protein: CASSSLGPSANQQYF

D gene: TRBD1
J gene: TRBJ2-7
V gene: TRBV29-1
clone size: .
CDR3 DNA: TGCAGCGTCGATGAGAGGGGGCGCGGCGAGCAGTACTTC
CDR3 protein: CSVDERGRGEQYF

D gene: .
J gene: TRBJ1-5
V gene: TRBV19
clone size: .
CDR3 DNA: TGTGCCAGTAGTACCCTCATGCGGGGGGCGAATCAGCCCCAGCATTTT
CDR3 protein: CASSTLMRGANQPQHF

D gene: TRBD2
J gene: TRBJ2-1
V gene: TRBV14
clone size: .
CDR3 DNA: TGTGCCAGCAGCCACCCTAGCGGGAGGGCCGTTGAGCAGTTCTTC
CDR3 protein: CASSHPSGRAVEQFF

D gene: .
J gene: TRBJ2-5
V gene: TRBV6-5
clone size: .
CDR3 DNA: TGTGCCAGCAGTTACGGGGAGCACCAAGAGACCCAGTACTTC
CDR3 protein: CASSYGEHQETQYF

D gene: .
J gene: TRBJ1-1
V gene: TRBV6-4
clone size: .
CDR3 DNA: TGTGCCAGCAGTGACTCGGCACGGGGTGAAGCTTTCTTT
CDR3 protein: CASSDSARGEAFF

D gene: TRBD1
J gene: TRBJ2-7
V gene: TRBV12-3/TRBV12-4
clone size: few
CDR3 DNA: TGTGCCAGCAGTTGGACAGGGGGCGAGCCCTACGAGCAGTACTTC
CDR3 protein: CASSWTGGEPYEQYF

D gene: .
J gene: TRBJ2-7
V gene: TRBV7-2
clone size: few
CDR3 DNA: TGTGCCAGCAGCTCAATCCGAGGGGGAGGAAGCTCCTACGAGCAGTACTTC
CDR3 protein: CASSSIRGGGSSYEQYF

D gene: .
J gene: TRBJ2-7
V gene: TRBV19
clone size: .
CDR3 DNA: TGTGCCAGTAGCAGGGGAAGGGCCTACGAGCAGTACTTC
CDR3 protein: CASSRGRAYEQYF

D gene: .
J gene: TRBJ2-3
V gene: TRBV20-1
clone size: many
CDR3 DNA: TGCAGTTCCGAGACAGACACAGATACGCAGTATTTT
CDR3 protein: CSSETDTDTQYF

D gene: TRBD1
J gene: TRBJ2-7
V gene: TRBV20-1
clone size: .
CDR3 DNA: TGCAGTGCTAGAAAAGGGGGCGCGGTTGACGAGCAGTACTTC
CDR3 protein: CSARKGGAVDEQYF

D gene: .
J gene: TRBJ2-1
V gene: TRBV20-1
clone size: many
CDR3 DNA: TGCAGTGCTAGTAGCACAGGGTTGACCTACAATGAGCAGTTCTTC
CDR3 protein: CSASSTGLTYNEQFF

D gene: .
J gene: TRBJ2-5
V gene: TRBV4-3
clone size: .
CDR3 DNA: TGCGCCAGCAGCCAAGATAGGGGGGGAGGGCGCGAGACCCAGTACTTC
CDR3 protein: CASSQDRGGGRETQYF

D gene: .
J gene: TRBJ2-3
V gene: TRBV18
clone size: .
CDR3 DNA: TGTGCCAGCTCACCGCGAGCCGAAAATTACAGGCGGGCAGATACGCAGTATTTT
CDR3 protein: CASSPRAENYRRADTQYF

D gene: .
J gene: TRBJ2-7
V gene: TRBV12-3/TRBV12-4
clone size: few
CDR3 DNA: TGTGCCAGCCGAAGGGGGACTATTGGCGACGAGCAGTACTTC
CDR3 protein: CASRRGTIGDEQYF

D gene: .
J gene: TRBJ1-1
V gene: TRBV12-3/TRBV12-4
clone size: many
CDR3 DNA: TGTGCCAGCAGTTTGCGAGGTGACACTGAAGCTTTCTTT
CDR3 protein: CASSLRGDTEAFF

D gene: .
J gene: TRBJ1-4
V gene: TRBV2
clone size: .
CDR3 DNA: TGTGCCAGCAGTTCGAACAGGGAGGTTGAAAAACTGTTTTTT
CDR3 protein: CASSSNREVEKLFF

D gene: TRBD1
J gene: TRBJ2-1
V gene: TRBV10-3
clone size: few
CDR3 DNA: TGTGCCATCAGCCGGGACAGCGACTCCTACAATGAGCAGTTCTTC
CDR3 protein: CAISRDSDSYNEQFF

D gene: TRBD2
J gene: TRBJ2-3
V gene: TRBV29-1
clone size: .
CDR3 DNA: TGCAGCGTGGGCCTTCCAGCGGGGCCCACAGATACGCAGTATTTT
CDR3 protein: CSVGLPAGPTDTQYF

D gene: .
J gene: TRBJ1-4
V gene: TRBV20-1
clone size: few
CDR3 DNA: TGCAGTGTTTTGGACAGCTCTAATGAAAAACTGTTTTTT
CDR3 protein: CSVLDSSNEKLFF

D gene: .
J gene: TRBJ2-1
V gene: TRBV14
clone size: few
CDR3 DNA: TGTGCCAGCAGCCAAGTTTCTCGTCTGGGCTCCTACAATGAGCAGTTCTTC
CDR3 protein: CASSQVSRLGSYNEQFF

D gene: TRBD1
J gene: TRBJ2-7
V gene: TRBV4-3
clone size: .
CDR3 DNA: TGCGCCAGCAGCCAAGGAACTCCGGGACAGGGTGAGGTGCAGTACTTC
CDR3 protein: CASSQGTPGQGEVQYF

D gene: .
J gene: TRBJ2-2
V gene: TRBV3-1
clone size: few
CDR3 DNA: TGTGCCAGCTGGGTCTATGGCGGGGAGCTGTTTTTT
CDR3 protein: CASWVYGGELFF

D gene: .
J gene: TRBJ2-2
V gene: TRBV10-3
clone size: few
CDR3 DNA: TGTGCCATCAGTCAGGGGAACACCGGGGAGCTGTTTTTT
CDR3 protein: CAISQGNTGELFF

D gene: TRBD2
J gene: TRBJ2-7
V gene: TRBV7-9
clone size: few
CDR3 DNA: TGTGCCAGCAGCTTGACAGCGGGACTAGCGGGAGGCGGCGAGCAGTACTTC
CDR3 protein: CASSLTAGLAGGGEQYF

D gene: TRBD1
J gene: TRBJ2-7
V gene: TRBV20-1
clone size: .
CDR3 DNA: TGCAGTGCTAGAGATCCAGGGGGACCTACCTACGAGCAGTACTTC
CDR3 protein: CSARDPGGPTYEQYF

D gene: TRBD1
J gene: TRBJ2-7
V gene: TRBV29-1
clone size: many
CDR3 DNA: TGCAGCACCTGGGACAGGGAGGGGTACGAGCAGTACTTC
CDR3 protein: CSTWDREGYEQYF

D gene: .
J gene: TRBJ2-1
V gene: TRBV3-1
clone size: .
CDR3 DNA: TGTGCCAGCAGCCAAGCGGTTAATAGGGGCAATGAGCAGTTCTTC
CDR3 protein: CASSQAVNRGNEQFF

D gene: .
J gene: TRBJ2-1
V gene: TRBV10-2
clone size: .
CDR3 DNA: TGCGCCAGCCACCTTGACACTTACAATGAGCAGTTCTTC
CDR3 protein: CASHLDTYNEQFF

D gene: TRBD2
J gene: TRBJ2-1
V gene: TRBV4-3
clone size: .
CDR3 DNA: TGCGCCAGCAGCCAAGATTCGGGATCCAGGACTAGCGCGCACAATGAGCAGTTCTTC
CDR3 protein: CASSQDSGSRTSAHNEQFF

D gene: TRBD1
J gene: TRBJ2-1
V gene: TRBV9
clone size: few
CDR3 DNA: TGTGCCAGCAGCCCCCCCGGGACAGGGGGCGAGCAGTTCTTC
CDR3 protein: CASSPPGTGGEQFF

D gene: .
J gene: TRBJ1-5
V gene: TRBV15
clone size: few
CDR3 DNA: TGTGCCACCAATAAGGCCAGCAATCAGCCCCAGCATTTT
CDR3 protein: CATNKASNQPQHF

D gene: TRBD1
J gene: TRBJ1-4
V gene: TRBV29-1
clone size: .
CDR3 DNA: TGCAGCGTCACCACGGACAGGGAAAAACTGTTTTTT
CDR3 protein: CSVTTDREKLFF

D gene: TRBD2
J gene: TRBJ2-2
V gene: TRBV4-3
clone size: .
CDR3 DNA: TGCGCCAGCAGCCAAGATCACAGCGGGAGTGTAGGGGCCGGGGAGCTGTTTTTT
CDR3 protein: CASSQDHSGSVGAGELFF

D gene: TRBD2
J gene: TRBJ2-1
V gene: TRBV6-1
clone size: few
CDR3 DNA: TGTGCCAGCAGCTCGGGGGGGACATCCTATGAGCAGTTCTTC
CDR3 protein: CASSSGGTSYEQFF

D gene: TRBD1
J gene: TRBJ2-7
V gene: TRBV28
clone size: .
CDR3 DNA: TGTGCCAGCAGTTCACCGGTGACAGGGGGGAACGAGCAGTACTTC
CDR3 protein: CASSSPVTGGNEQYF

D gene: .
J gene: TRBJ2-1
V gene: TRBV7-6
clone size: few
CDR3 DNA: TGTGCCAGCAGCTTAGCAGCGGGTTCGAGCCCCTCTGAGCAGTTCTTC
CDR3 protein: CASSLAAGSSPSEQFF

D gene: TRBD1
J gene: TRBJ1-6
V gene: TRBV3-1
clone size: few
CDR3 DNA: TGTGCCAGCAGCCCAACGACAGGGTCTCCCCTCCACTTT
CDR3 protein: CASSPTTGSPLHF

D gene: .
J gene: TRBJ2-1
V gene: TRBV7-2
clone size: .
CDR3 DNA: TGTGCCAGCAGTATCCGGGACCGAAGATACAATGAGCAGTTCTTC
CDR3 protein: CASSIRDRRYNEQFF

D gene: .
J gene: TRBJ2-4
V gene: TRBV7-2
clone size: .
CDR3 DNA: TGTGCCAGCAGCCCAGGGACGGTAACCAAAAACATTCAGTACTTC
CDR3 protein: CASSPGTVTKNIQYF

D gene: .
J gene: TRBJ2-3
V gene: TRBV9
clone size: few
CDR3 DNA: TGTGCCAGCAGCGTCCCGGAGGGGGAACCAAACCCTCGTACGCAGTATTTT
CDR3 protein: CASSVPEGEPNPRTQYF

D gene: .
J gene: TRBJ2-2
V gene: TRBV30
clone size: few
CDR3 DNA: TGTGCCTGGGCCAGGGGCACCGGGGAGCTGTTTTTT
CDR3 protein: CAWARGTGELFF

D gene: TRBD2
J gene: TRBJ2-1
V gene: TRBV29-1
clone size: .
CDR3 DNA: TGCAGCGTTGTACTAGCGGGAGCCAATGAGCAGTTCTTC
CDR3 protein: CSVVLAGANEQFF

D gene: TRBD1
J gene: TRBJ2-6
V gene: TRBV11-1
clone size: .
CDR3 DNA: TGTGCCAGCAGCCTCGGACAGGGACTCAGCTCTGGGGCCAACGTCCTGACTTTC
CDR3 protein: CASSLGQGLSSGANVLTF

D gene: .
J gene: TRBJ1-5
V gene: TRBV12-3/TRBV12-4
clone size: few
CDR3 DNA: TGTGCCAGCAGTGCGCAACAGGGTCGGGATCAGCCCCAGCATTTT
CDR3 protein: CASSAQQGRDQPQHF